A single sample is the source of the 19 T cell receptor beta chains below, sequenced in a study of blood T cell repertoires in COVID-19. Assay used: immunoSEQ multiplex PCR; TCRdb lists only in-frame clones, some missing. The sample includes roughly 150,000 clones, around 83% of them seen just once. The sequencing sample was made of peripheral blood. The source is a woman aged 70-85 years who had recovered from COVID-19.

At least ten counts were recorded for this clone. This chain connects TRBV10-2 to TRBJ2-5; 9 bases are a match to TRBD2. With V trimmed by 7 bases and J by 7 bases, 7 bases remained unmatched. Germline V lookup: CDR1 WSHSY, CDR2 SAAADI. This CDR3 has 13 amino acids. The CDR3 sequence: CASTSGRGGTQYF. The CDR3 DNA is TGCGCCAGCACGAGCGGGCGGGGGGGGACCCAGTACTTC.

This chain uses TRBV7-3 with TRBJ2-1, with 7 bases lining up with TRBD2. The CDR3 has 18 residues. CDR1 is SGHTA, CDR2 FQGTGA, per germline. V shed 0 bases and J 3 bases; nucleotides not matched to a gene: 11. CDR3 in DNA: TGTGCCAGCAGCTTAACAGGGTCGGGCGGGAGAGTCTACAATGAGCAGTTCTTC. Encoded protein: CASSLTGSGGRVYNEQFF.

The chain couples TRBV18 to TRBJ2-3; the match to TRBD2 covers 9 bases. Germline CDR1 is KGHSH and CDR2 is LQKENI. CDR3 size: 16 residues. J was trimmed by 6 bases and V by 3 bases; bases with no gene match: 10. CDR3 nucleotides: TGTGCCAGCTCACCGGGTAGCGGGAGAGGGACGGATACGCAGTATTTT. Its protein is CASSPGSGRGTDTQYF.

The rearrangement uses TRBV3-1 (or the pseudogene TRBV3-2) and TRBJ2-3; TRBD2 might be the D (7 bases). Germline CDR1 LGHDT, CDR2 YNNKEL (reference sequence). CDR3 length: 14 residues. Trimming removed 3 bases from V and 6 bases from J, with 13 bases in between. The CDR3 DNA follows: TGTGCCAGCAGCCAGGTCAGGGGAGGGGATACGCAGTATTTT. It encodes CASSQVRGGDTQYF.

This clone was detected only once. The chain recombines TRBV10-3 with TRBJ1-4; the match to TRBD1 covers 7 bases. CDR1 and CDR2 (germline): ENHRY, SYGVKD. The CDR3 consists of 13 residues. Unmatched junction bases numbered 9, after V lost 10 bases and J lost 7 bases. The CDR3 DNA follows: TGTGCCACGCGGACAGGAGACTTTGAAAAACTGTTTTTT. It codes for CATRTGDFEKLFF.

V gene TRBV2 combines with J gene TRBJ1-2; TRBD1 agrees at 8 bases. V dropped 10 bases and J dropped 8; count of bases not matched to a gene: 9. CDR1 and CDR2 from the germline V gene are SNHLY and FYNNEI. The CDR3 has 12 amino acids. The CDR3 DNA follows: TGTGCCACCAGGGGGCAGGGTGAAGGCTACACCTTC. As protein: CATRGQGEGYTF.

The V gene is TRBV4-2, the J gene TRBJ2-3; 8 bases align to TRBD2. J gave up 4 bases and V 2 bases, and 5 bases lay outside the gene matches. Germline V gene data show CDR1 as LGHNA and CDR2 as YNFKEQ. The CDR3 totals 15 residues. CDR3 protein: CASSQKGAGADTQYF. DNA for the CDR3: TGTGCCAGCAGCCAAAAGGGAGCGGGAGCAGATACGCAGTATTTT.

CDR3 residues: CASSPGPSSGNTIYF. The CDR3 region has the DNA TGTGCCAGCAGCCCTGGGCCCTCCTCTGGAAACACCATATATTTT. This chain links TRBV7-2 with TRBJ1-3; D is unclear. CDR1 is SGHTA, CDR2 FQGNSA, per germline. V lost 5 bases and J 0 bases, leaving 11 bases between the germline ends. There are 15 residues in the CDR3. Supplemented by reference TRBV7-2 and TRBJ1-3, the full variable domain reads GAGVSQSPSNKVTEKGKDVELRCDPISGHTALYWYRQSLGQGLEFLIYFQGNSAPDKSGLPSDRFSAERTGGSVSTLTIQRTQQEDSAVYLCASSPGPSSGNTIYFGEGSWLTVV.

This clone has more than one count but fewer than ten. This sequence joins TRBV6-5 and TRBJ1-2; D is undetermined. This CDR3 has 15 amino acids. Germline CDR1 reads MNHEY; CDR2 reads SVGAGI. With 2 bases removed from V and 0 bases from J, the gap between germline ends came to 10 bases. The CDR3: CASSYGEGPNYGYTF. CDR3 sequence (DNA): TGTGCCAGCAGTTACGGGGAGGGCCCTAACTATGGCTACACCTTC.

This chain uses TRBV27 with TRBJ2-3; 9 bases are shared with TRBD2. CDR3 length: 20 residues. Germline V gene data show CDR1 as MNHEY and CDR2 as SMNVEV (reference sequence). V dropped 0 bases and J dropped 1; count of bases not matched to a gene: 14. The CDR3 reads CASSLSPPRATSGRTDTQYF. Here the CDR3 DNA reads TGTGCCAGCAGTTTATCCCCTCCGAGGGCCACTAGCGGGCGCACAGATACGCAGTATTTT.

This clone was seen a few times. J is TRBJ2-1 and V is TRBV4-1, with 11 bases that match TRBD2. Germline trimming cut 1 base from V and 10 bases from J; bases unmatched to any gene: 3. CDR3 length: 14 residues. Looked up from germline, CDR1 is MGHRA and CDR2 is YSYEKL. CDR3 sequence (DNA): TGCGCCAGCAGCCAAGGGGCTAGCGGGAGGGAGCAGTTCTTC. This translates into CASSQGASGREQFF.

V is TRBV30 and J is TRBJ2-3, with 12 bases identical to TRBD2. CDR1 and CDR2 (germline): GTSNPN, SVGIG (reference sequence). V shed 4 bases and J 6 bases; nucleotides not matched to a gene: 8. CDR3 length equals 15 residues. The CDR3 region has the DNA TGTGCCTGGACGTTGGGGCTAGCGGGGGGGGATACGCAGTATTTT. Its translation is CAWTLGLAGGDTQYF.

This clone appeared a few times. This may stem from a read error, because a much larger clone lies one nucleotide away. The chain joins TRBV7-9 to TRBJ1-5; 9 bases are shared with TRBD1. Germline assignment: CDR1 SEHNR and CDR2 FQNEAQ (reference sequence). The CDR3 spans 15 residues. Unmatched junction bases numbered 3, after V lost 5 bases and J lost 1 base. The CDR3 sequence is CASSPDRGSNQPQHF. CDR3 DNA sequence: TGTGCCAGCAGCCCCGACAGGGGGAGCAATCAGCCCCAGCATTTT.

The genes are TRBV4-1 and TRBJ1-1, with 8 bases aligning to TRBD1. This CDR3 comprises 17 residues. V was clipped by 0 bases and J by 1 base; unmatched bases: 7. Germline CDR1 reads MGHRA; CDR2 reads YSYEKL. CDR3 nucleotides: TGCGCCAGCAGCCAAGATCCCTGGACAGGGCCGAACACTGAAGCTTTCTTT. It translates to CASSQDPWTGPNTEAFF.

This sequence joins TRBV3-1 (or the pseudogene TRBV3-2) and TRBJ2-3; TRBD2 aligns across 7 bases. V lost 10 bases to trimming and J lost 0 bases; unmatched junction nucleotides: 7. The germline gives CDR1 LGHDT, CDR2 YNNKEL (reference sequence). The CDR3 length is 14 residues. In DNA, the CDR3 is TGTGCCACCTCAGCGGGACCTAGCACAGATACGCAGTATTTT. Its protein product is CATSAGPSTDTQYF.

Only one count was recorded for this clone. The chain joins TRBV2 to TRBJ2-4, with TRBD1 identical over 8 bases. J lost 0 bases, V lost 7 bases, and 20 bases had no gene match. The CDR3 has 20 amino acids. Looked up from germline, CDR1 is SNHLY and CDR2 is FYNNEI. DNA for the CDR3: TGTGCCAGCACCGGGTGGTGGGGGACAGGAGGTTCGCTAGCCAAAAACATTCAGTACTTC. It translates to CASTGWWGTGGSLAKNIQYF.

The chain joins TRBV3-1 (or the pseudogene TRBV3-2) to TRBJ1-2; D not resolved. V dropped 4 bases and J dropped 8 bases, with 23 bases sitting between them. The germline V gene has CDR1 LGHDT and CDR2 YNNKEL (reference sequence). The CDR3 contains 16 residues. The CDR3: CASSRPPGGRLGGYTF. The CDR3 DNA is TGTGCCAGCAGCCGACCCCCGGGAGGGCGGTTGGGAGGCTACACCTTC.

V gene TRBV4-1 combines with J gene TRBJ2-3; D is ambiguous. The length of the CDR3 is 12 residues. Trimming cost V 4 bases and J 8 bases, with 10 bases left between them. In germline, CDR1 is MGHRA, CDR2 YSYEKL. CDR3 in DNA: TGCGCCAGCAGCCCCCCGAGTGGTACGCAGTATTTT. Amino acids: CASSPPSGTQYF.

The chain couples TRBV4-1 to TRBJ1-1; D is unresolved. The CDR3 is 12 amino acids. The germline gives CDR1 MGHRA, CDR2 YSYEKL. The germline V and J ends were trimmed by 1 base and 10 bases, with 10 bases remaining between them. CDR3 region: CASSQVGSIAFF. The CDR3 region has the DNA TGCGCCAGCAGCCAAGTTGGGAGTATAGCTTTCTTT.